A single T cell receptor (beta chain) is shown here with its context. The sample originates from a study of T cell changes during pregnancy in multiple sclerosis. The CDR3 covers 15 residues. Per germline, CDR1 LNHNV and CDR2 YYDKDF (reference sequence). Germline trimming cut 3 bases from V and 2 bases from J; bases unmatched to any gene: 4. The assay was immunoSEQ multiplex PCR, and TCRdb's table has in-frame clones only and misses some. The top ten clones hold around 3.2% of a sample with tens of thousands of clones, more than 85% of them seen once. The J gene is TRBJ2-1, the V gene TRBV15; TRBD1 aligns across 7 bases. The sample here was CD4+ T cells from peripheral blood mononuclear cells, taken in the first trimester of pregnancy. The receptor was isolated from a female donor in good health, enrolled as a control in a pregnancy study. This chain's CDR3 is CATSRTGIPYNEQFF. The CDR3 DNA is TGTGCCACCAGCAGGACAGGGATCCCCTACAATGAGCAGTTCTTC.